This passage covers 8 T cell receptor beta chains from one sample sequenced in a study of T cells in Graves' hyperthyroidism and ophthalmopathy. TCR beta CDR3 region amplification was performed from RNA transcripts. Initially, a first-round RT-PCR of the TCR CDR3 employed the HTBI primer set. TCRdb analysed the multiplex PCR reads with MiXCR anew, one entry per CDR3 protein. The table records 400,000 to 450,000 distinct CDR3 sequences, around 15% of them present only once. Sequenced material: blood. Every receptor here comes from a man in his late teens or twenties with Graves' ophthalmopathy.

This clonotype has a count of ten or more. This sequence joins TRBV7-2 and TRBJ2-1; D might be TRBD2 (5 bases). The CDR3 spans 17 residues. The germline V and J ends were trimmed by 1 base and 2 bases, with 15 bases remaining between them. Germline V gene data show CDR1 as SGHTA and CDR2 as FQGNSA. CDR3 in amino acids: CASSLGAWRQTYNEQFF. CDR3 DNA sequence: TGTGCCAGCAGCTTAGGGGCCTGGAGGCAGACCTACAATGAGCAGTTCTTC.

This rearrangement joins TRBV10-3 to TRBJ2-5; D uncertain. The CDR3 sequence is 12 residues long. V lost 5 bases and J 3 bases, leaving 7 bases between the germline ends. Per germline, CDR1 ENHRY and CDR2 SYGVKD. CDR3 sequence reads: CAISPAEETQYF. In DNA form, the CDR3 reads TGTGCCATCAGTCCAGCCGAAGAGACCCAGTACTTC.

This clonotype was seen many times. The chain combines TRBV28 with TRBJ1-5, with 9 positions matching TRBD1. CDR1 is MDHEN, CDR2 SYDVKM, per germline. V lost 4 bases to trimming and J lost 0 bases; unmatched junction nucleotides: 4. This CDR3 has 16 amino acids. CDR3: CASSSRTGDSNQPQHF. The CDR3 DNA is TGTGCCAGCAGTTCCCGGACAGGGGATAGCAATCAGCCCCAGCATTTT.

This clonotype was detected many times. The J gene is TRBJ1-3, the V gene TRBV18; D uncertain. Germline loops: CDR1 KGHSH, CDR2 LQKENI. This CDR3 has 15 residues. Trimming pared 2 bases from V and 8 bases from J, leaving 16 bases between. CDR3 residues: CASSPIAATGHTIYF. The CDR3 bases are TGTGCCAGCTCACCAATAGCGGCCACCGGGCACACCATATATTTT.

At least ten counts were recorded for this clonotype. The chain recombines TRBV12-3 or TRBV12-4 with TRBJ2-5, with D possibly matching TRBD2 (6 bases). Trimming took 2 bases from V and 3 from J, leaving 13 bases between them. The CDR3 loop spans 15 amino acids. The CDR3 sequence: CASSLTLTREETQYF. CDR3 nucleotides: TGTGCCAGCAGTTTAACCTTGACTAGAGAAGAGACCCAGTACTTC.

At least ten counts were recorded for this clonotype. J is TRBJ2-5 and V is TRBV20-1, with 8 bases fitting TRBD2. This CDR3 spans 13 amino acids. After removal of 3 bases from V and 4 bases from J, the junction contained 4 bases not matched to a gene. Germline V lookup: CDR1 DFQATT, CDR2 SNEGSKA (reference sequence). CDR3 coding DNA: TGCAGTGCTAGCGGGAGGGAAGCAGAGACCCAGTACTTC. This codes for CSASGREAETQYF.

This clonotype was counted ten times or more. The chain employs TRBV6-1 and TRBJ1-6, with TRBD1 identical over 8 bases. From germline, CDR1 is MNHNS and CDR2 SASEGT. Trimming at V came to 5 bases and at J to 8 bases, leaving 5 bases not matched to a gene. The CDR3 runs to 14 residues. The CDR3 coding sequence is TGTGCCAGCAGTTTGGACAGGGAAGATTCACCCCTCCACTTT. Its translation is CASSLDREDSPLHF.

The chain has TRBV4-1 and TRBJ2-3; D is perhaps TRBD1 or TRBD2 (5 bases each). CDR1 is MGHRA and CDR2 is YSYEKL in the germline V gene. V lost 2 bases and J 4 bases, leaving 13 bases between the germline ends. The CDR3 has 15 residues. CDR3: CASSQLRERADTQYF. In DNA form, the CDR3 reads TGCGCCAGCAGCCAACTCAGGGAGCGCGCAGATACGCAGTATTTT.